These T cell receptor beta chains were read from a single sample in a study of early T cells in non-severe SARS-CoV-2 infection. TCRdb re-analysed the 5' RACE reads in MiXCR, keeping a single row per CDR3 protein. The table has 120,000 or so distinct CDR3 sequences, over 10% seen once. This material consisted of whole blood, taken at baseline. The receptors were gathered from an adult who was a healthcare worker with PCR-confirmed SARS-CoV-2 infection or an uninfected control (not recorded which). Both conserved end residues are trimmed from each CDR3. Each record gives: J gene, clone size, D gene, V gene, CDR3 protein. D genes are given only for firm matches. Size is stated for part of the rows, as once, few or many counts, or as a class when the clone is expanded.

TRBJ2-1 | few | TRBD2 | TRBV11-2 | ASSPTHPGLAGATGEQF
TRBJ2-3 | - | - | TRBV7-6 | ASSLYPGLTDTQY
TRBJ2-1 | - | - | TRBV7-2 | ASSLGAGRSYNEQF
TRBJ1-1 | many | - | TRBV11-2 | ASSFEGTEAF
TRBJ1-1 | few | - | TRBV7-8 | ASSLSLQGEAF
TRBJ1-2 | - | TRBD1 | TRBV9 | ASSEGQGEDYGYT
TRBJ2-3 | few | - | TRBV7-9 | ASSLSSDTQY
TRBJ1-5 | - | - | TRBV19 | ASSIVQGLSNQPQH
TRBJ1-1 | few | - | TRBV7-9 | ASSSPVGANEAF
TRBJ1-6 | many | TRBD1 | TRBV7-9 | ASSTGQGGSPLH
TRBJ2-1 | - | TRBD1 | TRBV28 | ASSSSTGGRTGEQF